This TCR beta chain was sequenced during a study of blood T cell repertoires in COVID-19. Study summary: The cDNA or gDNA used as material had been derived from T cells, B-cell-depleted T cells, or PBMCs.

The assay was immunoSEQ multiplex PCR, and TCRdb's table has in-frame clones only and misses some. The sample records 130,000 to 150,000 clones, around 81% being singletons. This receptor was identified in a woman aged 35 to 49 with active or convalescent COVID-19. Material for sequencing was peripheral blood.

As DNA, the CDR3 is TGCGCCAGCAGCCGCGGGGGTGGAAACACCATATATTTT. The encoded protein is CASSRGGGNTIYF. The chain couples TRBV5-1 to TRBJ1-3, with D possibly being TRBD1 (5 bases). The CDR3 loop spans 13 amino acids. The V gene lost 4 bases and the J gene lost 3 bases, with 8 bases spanning the gap. Germline assignment: CDR1 SGHRS and CDR2 YFSETQ.